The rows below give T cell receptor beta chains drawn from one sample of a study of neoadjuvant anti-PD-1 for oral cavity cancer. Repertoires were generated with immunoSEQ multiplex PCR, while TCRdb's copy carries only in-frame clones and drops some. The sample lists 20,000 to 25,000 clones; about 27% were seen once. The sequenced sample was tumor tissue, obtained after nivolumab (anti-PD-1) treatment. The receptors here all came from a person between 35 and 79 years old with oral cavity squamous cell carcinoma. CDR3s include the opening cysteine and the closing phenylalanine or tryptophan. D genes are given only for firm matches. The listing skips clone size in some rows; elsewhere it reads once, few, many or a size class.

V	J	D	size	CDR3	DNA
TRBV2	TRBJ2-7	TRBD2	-	CASRSSGVAYEQYF	TGTGCCAGCAGGTCTAGCGGAGTTGCCTACGAGCAGTACTTC
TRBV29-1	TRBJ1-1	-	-	CSVELGAGGTEAFF	TGCAGCGTTGAATTGGGGGCGGGAGGCACTGAAGCTTTCTTT
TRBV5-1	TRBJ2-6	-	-	CASSRLGSGANVLTF	TGCGCCAGCAGCCGACTTGGCTCTGGGGCCAACGTCCTGACTTTC
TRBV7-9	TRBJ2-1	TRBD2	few	CASSAETSGGTNEQFF	TGTGCCAGCAGCGCGGAAACTAGCGGGGGGACCAATGAGCAGTTCTTC
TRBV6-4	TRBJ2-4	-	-	CASSEDSGLQNIQYF	TGTGCCAGCAGTGAGGACAGTGGACTACAAAACATTCAGTACTTC
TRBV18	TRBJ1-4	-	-	CASSPQSGTWDASLEKLFF	TGTGCCAGCTCACCGCAGTCCGGGACATGGGATGCGAGTTTGGAAAAACTGTTTTTT
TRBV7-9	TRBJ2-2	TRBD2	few	CASSRGDWNTGELFF	TGTGCCAGCAGTCGGGGGGACTGGAACACCGGGGAGCTGTTTTTT
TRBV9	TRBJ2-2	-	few	CASSPTRSDLSGELFF	TGTGCCAGCAGCCCGACCCGCTCTGATCTGTCCGGGGAGCTGTTTTTT
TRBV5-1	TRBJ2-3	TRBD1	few	CASSRDRGGTDTQYF	TGCGCCAGCAGCCGCGACAGGGGTGGCACAGATACGCAGTATTTT
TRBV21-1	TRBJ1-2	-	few	CASSENSYGYTF	TGTGCCAGCAGCGAAAATTCCTATGGCTACACCTTC